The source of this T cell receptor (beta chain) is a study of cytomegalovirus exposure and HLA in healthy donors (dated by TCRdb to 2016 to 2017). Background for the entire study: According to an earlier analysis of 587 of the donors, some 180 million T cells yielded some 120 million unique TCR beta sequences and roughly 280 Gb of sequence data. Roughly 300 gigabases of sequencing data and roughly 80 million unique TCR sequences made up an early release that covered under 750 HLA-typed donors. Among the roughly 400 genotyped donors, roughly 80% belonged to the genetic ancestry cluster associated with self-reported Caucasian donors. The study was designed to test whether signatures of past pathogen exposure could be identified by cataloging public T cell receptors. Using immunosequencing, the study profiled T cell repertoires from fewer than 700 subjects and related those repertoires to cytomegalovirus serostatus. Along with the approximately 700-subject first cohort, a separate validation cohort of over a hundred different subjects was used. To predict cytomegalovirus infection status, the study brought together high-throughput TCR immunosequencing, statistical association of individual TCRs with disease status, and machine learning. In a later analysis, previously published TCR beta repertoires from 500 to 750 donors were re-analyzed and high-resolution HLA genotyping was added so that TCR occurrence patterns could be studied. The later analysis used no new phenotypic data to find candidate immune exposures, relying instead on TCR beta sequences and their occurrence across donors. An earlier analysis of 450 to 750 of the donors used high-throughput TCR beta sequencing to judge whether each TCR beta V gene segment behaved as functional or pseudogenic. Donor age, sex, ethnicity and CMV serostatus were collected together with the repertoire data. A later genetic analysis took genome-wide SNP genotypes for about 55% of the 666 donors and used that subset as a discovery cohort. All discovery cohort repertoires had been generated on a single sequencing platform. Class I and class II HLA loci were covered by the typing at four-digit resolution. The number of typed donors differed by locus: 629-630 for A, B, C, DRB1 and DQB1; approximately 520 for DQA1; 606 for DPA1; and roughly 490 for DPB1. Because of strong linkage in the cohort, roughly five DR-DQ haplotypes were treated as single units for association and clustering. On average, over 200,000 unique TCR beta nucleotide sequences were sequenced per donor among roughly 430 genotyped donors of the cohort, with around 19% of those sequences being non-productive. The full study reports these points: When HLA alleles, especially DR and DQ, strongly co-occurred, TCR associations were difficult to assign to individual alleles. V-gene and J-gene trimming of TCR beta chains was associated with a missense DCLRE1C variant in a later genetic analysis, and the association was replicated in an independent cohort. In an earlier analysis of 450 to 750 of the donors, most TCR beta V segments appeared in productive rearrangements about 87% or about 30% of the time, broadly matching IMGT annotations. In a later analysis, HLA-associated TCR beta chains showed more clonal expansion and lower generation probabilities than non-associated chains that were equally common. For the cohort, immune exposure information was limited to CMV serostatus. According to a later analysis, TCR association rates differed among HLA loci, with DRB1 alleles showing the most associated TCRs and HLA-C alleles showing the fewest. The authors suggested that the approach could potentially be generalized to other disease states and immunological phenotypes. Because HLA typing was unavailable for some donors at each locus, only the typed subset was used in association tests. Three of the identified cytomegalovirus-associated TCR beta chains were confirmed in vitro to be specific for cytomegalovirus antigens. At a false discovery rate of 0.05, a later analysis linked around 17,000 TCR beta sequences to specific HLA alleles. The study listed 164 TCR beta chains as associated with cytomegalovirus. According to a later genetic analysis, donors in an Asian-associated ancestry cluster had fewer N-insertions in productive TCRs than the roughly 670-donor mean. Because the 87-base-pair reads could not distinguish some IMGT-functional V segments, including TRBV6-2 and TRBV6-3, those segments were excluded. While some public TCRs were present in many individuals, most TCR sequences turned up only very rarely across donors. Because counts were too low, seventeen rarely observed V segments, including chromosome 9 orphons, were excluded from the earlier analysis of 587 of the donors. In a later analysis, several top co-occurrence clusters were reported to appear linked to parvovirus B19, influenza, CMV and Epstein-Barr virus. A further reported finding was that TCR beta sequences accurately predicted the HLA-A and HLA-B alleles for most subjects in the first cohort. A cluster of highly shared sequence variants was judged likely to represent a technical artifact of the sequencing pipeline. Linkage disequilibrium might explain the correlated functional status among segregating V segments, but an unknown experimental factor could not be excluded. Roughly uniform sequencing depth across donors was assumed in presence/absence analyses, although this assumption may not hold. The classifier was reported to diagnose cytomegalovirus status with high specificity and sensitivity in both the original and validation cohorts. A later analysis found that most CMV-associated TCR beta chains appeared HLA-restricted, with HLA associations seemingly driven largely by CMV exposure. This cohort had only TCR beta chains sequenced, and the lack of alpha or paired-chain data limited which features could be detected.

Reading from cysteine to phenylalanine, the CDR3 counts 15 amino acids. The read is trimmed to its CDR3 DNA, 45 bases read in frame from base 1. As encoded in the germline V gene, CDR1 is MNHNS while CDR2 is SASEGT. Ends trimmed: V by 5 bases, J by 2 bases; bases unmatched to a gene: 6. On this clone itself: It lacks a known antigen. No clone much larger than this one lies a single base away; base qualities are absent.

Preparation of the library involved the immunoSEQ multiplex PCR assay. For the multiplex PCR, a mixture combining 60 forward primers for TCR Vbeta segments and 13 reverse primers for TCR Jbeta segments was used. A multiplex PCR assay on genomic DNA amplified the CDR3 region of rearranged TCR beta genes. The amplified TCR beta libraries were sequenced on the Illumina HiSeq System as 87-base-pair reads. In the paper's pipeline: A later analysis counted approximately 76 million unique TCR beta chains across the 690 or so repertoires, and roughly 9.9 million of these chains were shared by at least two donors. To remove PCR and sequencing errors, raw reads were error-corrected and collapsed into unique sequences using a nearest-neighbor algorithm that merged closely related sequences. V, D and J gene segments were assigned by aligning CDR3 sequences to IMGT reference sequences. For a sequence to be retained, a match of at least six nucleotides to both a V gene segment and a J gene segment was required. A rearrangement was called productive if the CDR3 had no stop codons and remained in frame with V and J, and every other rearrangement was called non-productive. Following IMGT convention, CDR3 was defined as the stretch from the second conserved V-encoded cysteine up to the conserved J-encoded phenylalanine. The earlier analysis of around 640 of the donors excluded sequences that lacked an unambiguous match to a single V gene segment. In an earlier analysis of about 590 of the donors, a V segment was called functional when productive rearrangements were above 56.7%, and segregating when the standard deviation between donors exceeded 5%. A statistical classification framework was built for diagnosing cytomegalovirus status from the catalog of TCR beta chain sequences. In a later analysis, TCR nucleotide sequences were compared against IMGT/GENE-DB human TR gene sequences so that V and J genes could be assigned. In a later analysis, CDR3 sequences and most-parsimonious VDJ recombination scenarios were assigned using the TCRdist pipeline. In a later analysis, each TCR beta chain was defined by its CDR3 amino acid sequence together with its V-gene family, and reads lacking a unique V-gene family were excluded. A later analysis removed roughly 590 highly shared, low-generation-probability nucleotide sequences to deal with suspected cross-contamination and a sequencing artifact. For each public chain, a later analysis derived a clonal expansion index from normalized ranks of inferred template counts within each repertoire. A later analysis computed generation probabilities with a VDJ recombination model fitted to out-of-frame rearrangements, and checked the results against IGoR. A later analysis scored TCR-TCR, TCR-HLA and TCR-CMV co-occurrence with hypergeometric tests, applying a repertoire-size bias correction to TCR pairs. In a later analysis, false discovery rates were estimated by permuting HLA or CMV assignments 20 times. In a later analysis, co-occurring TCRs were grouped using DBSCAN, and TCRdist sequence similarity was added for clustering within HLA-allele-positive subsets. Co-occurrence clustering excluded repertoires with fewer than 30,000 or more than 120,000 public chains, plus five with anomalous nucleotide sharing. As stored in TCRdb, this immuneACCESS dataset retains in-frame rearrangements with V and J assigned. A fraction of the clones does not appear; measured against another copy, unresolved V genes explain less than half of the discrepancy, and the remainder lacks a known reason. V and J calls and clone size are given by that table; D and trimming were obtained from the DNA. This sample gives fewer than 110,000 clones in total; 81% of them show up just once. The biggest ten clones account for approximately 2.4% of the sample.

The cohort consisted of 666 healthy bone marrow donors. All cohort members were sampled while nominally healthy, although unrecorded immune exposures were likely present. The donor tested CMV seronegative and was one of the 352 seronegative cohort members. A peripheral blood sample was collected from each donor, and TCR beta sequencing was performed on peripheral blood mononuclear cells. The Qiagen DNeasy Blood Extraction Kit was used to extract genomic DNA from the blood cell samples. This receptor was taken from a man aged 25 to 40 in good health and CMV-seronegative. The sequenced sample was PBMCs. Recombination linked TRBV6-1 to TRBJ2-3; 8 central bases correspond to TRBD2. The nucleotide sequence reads TGTGCCAGCAGTAAAACTAGCGGCCTCACAGATACGCAGTATTTT. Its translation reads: CASSKTSGLTDTQYF.